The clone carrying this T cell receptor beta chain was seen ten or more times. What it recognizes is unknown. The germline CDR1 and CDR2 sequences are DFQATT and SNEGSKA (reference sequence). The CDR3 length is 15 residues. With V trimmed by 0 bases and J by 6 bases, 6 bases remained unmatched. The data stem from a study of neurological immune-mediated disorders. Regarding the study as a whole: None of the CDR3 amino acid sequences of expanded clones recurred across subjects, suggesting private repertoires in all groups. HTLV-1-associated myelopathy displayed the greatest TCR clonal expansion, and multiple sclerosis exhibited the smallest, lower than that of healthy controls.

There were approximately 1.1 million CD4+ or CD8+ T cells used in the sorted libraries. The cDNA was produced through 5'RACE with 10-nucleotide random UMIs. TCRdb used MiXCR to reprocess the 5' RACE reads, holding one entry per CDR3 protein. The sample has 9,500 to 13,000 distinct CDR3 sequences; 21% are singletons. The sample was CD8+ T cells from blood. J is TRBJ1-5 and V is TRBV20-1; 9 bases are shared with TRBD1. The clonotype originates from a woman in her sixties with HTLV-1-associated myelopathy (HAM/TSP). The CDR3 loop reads CSARDGQGKSQPQHF. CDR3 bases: TGCAGTGCTAGAGATGGACAGGGGAAGAGTCAGCCCCAGCATTTT.